These T cell receptor beta chains were read from a single sample in a study of blood T cell repertoires in COVID-19. This table comes from immunoSEQ multiplex PCR, and its TCRdb copy is limited to in-frame clones, with some not included. The table shows about 64,000 clones, with about 70% occurring only once. Sequencing used peripheral blood. The receptors were sampled from a human donor in a cohort sampled during active COVID-19. CDR3s include the opening cysteine and the closing phenylalanine or tryptophan. D genes are given only for firm matches. Some rows have no size entry. The others give once, few or many, or a class for an expanded clone.

CDR3 protein	CDR3 DNA	D gene	V gene	J gene	clone size
CASSLGTGVYTEAFF	TGTGCCAGCAGCTTAGGAACAGGGGTGTACACTGAAGCTTTCTTT	TRBD1	TRBV7-8	TRBJ1-1	once
CASSEDIWGLNTGELFF	TGTGCCAGCAGTGAAGACATTTGGGGGCTGAACACCGGGGAGCTGTTTTTT	NA	TRBV6-1	TRBJ2-2	NA
CASSPGTGNTEAFF	TGTGCCAGCTCACCCGGGACAGGGAACACTGAAGCTTTCTTT	TRBD1	TRBV18	TRBJ1-1	NA
CASRPATGSYGANVLTF	TGCGCCAGCAGACCCGCGACAGGGTCTTATGGGGCCAACGTCCTGACTTTC	TRBD1	TRBV10-1	TRBJ2-6	NA
CASRQQPPGANVLTF	TGTGCCAGCAGGCAACAGCCTCCCGGGGCCAACGTCCTGACTTTC	NA	TRBV7-9	TRBJ2-6	NA
CATSRRTGGVTDTQYF	TGTGCCACCAGCAGACGTACAGGGGGCGTAACAGATACGCAGTATTTT	TRBD1	TRBV15	TRBJ2-3	NA
CASSLGANTYEQYF	TGTGCCAGCAGCTTAGGTGCTAATACCTACGAGCAGTACTTC	NA	TRBV7-8	TRBJ2-7	NA
CASSLSRQGVNSPLHF	TGTGCCAGCAGTTTATCGCGCCAGGGGGTTAATTCACCCCTCCACTTT	TRBD1	TRBV27	TRBJ1-6	NA
CASSPQAGTTEAFF	TGTGCCAGCTCACCACAGGCGGGGACCACTGAAGCTTTCTTT	NA	TRBV18	TRBJ1-1	NA
CASSKPGQVYNEQFF	TGTGCCAGCTCAAAACCGGGACAGGTTTACAATGAGCAGTTCTTC	TRBD1	TRBV18	TRBJ2-1	NA
CASSRTTGPSTYGYTF	TGTGCCAGCAGCCGAACTACAGGCCCCTCTACCTATGGCTACACCTTC	NA	TRBV3-1/TRBV3-2	TRBJ1-2	NA
CASRAQRQGANTEAFF	TGTGCCAGCAGGGCCCAACGACAGGGGGCGAACACTGAAGCTTTCTTT	TRBD1	TRBV3-1/TRBV3-2	TRBJ1-1	NA
CASSAIGEVGYTF	TGTGCCAGCAGCGCGATAGGGGAAGTTGGCTACACCTTC	NA	TRBV7-3	TRBJ1-2	NA
CASSPRRDQPQHF	TGTGCCAGCTCCCCCCGCCGGGATCAGCCCCAGCATTTT	NA	TRBV6-5	TRBJ1-5	NA
CASTRQGFGYTF	TGTGCCAGCACCAGACAGGGGTTCGGCTACACCTTC	TRBD1	TRBV9	TRBJ1-2	NA
CASSLDGTGDVGGTDTQYF	TGTGCCAGCAGCTTAGACGGGACAGGGGACGTCGGCGGCACAGATACGCAGTATTTT	TRBD1	TRBV7-9	TRBJ2-3	NA
CASSLPGGYGPHGYTF	TGTGCCAGCAGTTTGCCAGGAGGGTATGGCCCTCATGGCTACACCTTC	NA	TRBV6-2/TRBV6-3	TRBJ1-2	NA
CASSQDPWGQGTEAFF	TGTGCCAGCAGCCAAGATCCCTGGGGGCAGGGCACTGAAGCTTTCTTT	NA	TRBV4-2	TRBJ1-1	NA
CASSPRTGDGYTF	TGTGCCAGCAGTCCCAGGACAGGGGATGGCTACACCTTC	TRBD1	TRBV27	TRBJ1-2	NA
CASGRGGTGELFF	TGTGCCAGCGGCAGGGGAGGGACCGGGGAGCTGTTTTTT	NA	TRBV9	TRBJ2-2	few
CASRKTGGKTEAFF	TGTGCCAGCAGAAAGACAGGGGGCAAGACTGAAGCTTTCTTT	TRBD1	TRBV25-1	TRBJ1-1	NA
CATSDGQGAGTYNEQFF	TGTGCCACCAGTGATGGACAGGGGGCAGGGACCTACAATGAGCAGTTCTTC	TRBD1	TRBV24-1	TRBJ2-1	many
CASSLAGANTEAFF	TGTGCCAGCAGCTTAGCAGGGGCGAACACTGAAGCTTTCTTT	NA	TRBV11-2	TRBJ1-1	NA
CASSSTGSGSPLHF	TGTGCCAGCAGCTCCACAGGGTCCGGGTCACCCCTCCACTTT	NA	TRBV9	TRBJ1-6	once
CASSQGDRAEWTEAFF	TGTGCCAGCAGCCAAGGCGACAGGGCGGAGTGGACTGAAGCTTTCTTT	TRBD1	TRBV3-1/TRBV3-2	TRBJ1-1	medium-sized
CASSSGTVSYEQYF	TGTGCCAGCAGCTCCGGGACAGTATCCTACGAGCAGTACTTC	TRBD1	TRBV5-5	TRBJ2-7	once
CASSKGGNQPQHF	TGTGCCAGCAGCAAGGGGGGCAATCAGCCCCAGCATTTT	NA	TRBV27	TRBJ1-5	few
CASSQVETGNQETQYF	TGTGCCAGCAGCCAAGTGGAGACAGGGAACCAAGAGACCCAGTACTTC	TRBD1	TRBV3-1/TRBV3-2	TRBJ2-5	NA
CAWSQGAYEQYF	TGTGCCTGGAGCCAGGGCGCCTACGAGCAGTACTTC	NA	TRBV30	TRBJ2-7	NA
CASSSPGTGDYGYTF	TGTGCCAGCAGTTCTCCCGGGACAGGGGACTATGGCTACACCTTC	TRBD1	TRBV28	TRBJ1-2	NA
CASSQEDRANYGYTF	TGCGCCAGCAGCCAGGAGGACAGGGCGAACTATGGCTACACCTTC	TRBD1	TRBV4-3	TRBJ1-2	NA
CASRELAGGFSYEQYF	TGTGCCAGCAGAGAACTAGCGGGGGGTTTCTCCTACGAGCAGTACTTC	TRBD2	TRBV2	TRBJ2-7	NA
CASSQTGLPNTDTQYF	TGTGCCAGCAGCCAAACAGGGTTACCGAACACAGATACGCAGTATTTT	NA	TRBV7-8	TRBJ2-3	NA
CASSKRTSVLTDTQYF	TGTGCCAGCAGCAAACGGACTAGCGTCCTCACAGATACGCAGTATTTT	TRBD2	TRBV7-6	TRBJ2-3	NA
CASIPRRGFRQPQHF	TGTGCCAGCATCCCCCGACGGGGGTTTCGTCAGCCCCAGCATTTT	NA	TRBV6-5	TRBJ1-5	NA
CASSLQTGSYEQYF	TGCGCCAGCAGCCTCCAGACGGGCTCCTACGAGCAGTACTTC	NA	TRBV4-1	TRBJ2-7	NA
CASSPGTSTDTQYF	TGTGCCAGCAGTCCCGGGACAAGCACAGATACGCAGTATTTT	NA	TRBV5-5	TRBJ2-3	NA
CASSSYYEQYF	TGTGCCAGCAGTTCCTACTACGAGCAGTACTTC	NA	TRBV12-3/TRBV12-4	TRBJ2-7	NA
CASIDDRSSGNTIYF	TGCGCCAGCATCGACGACAGGAGCTCTGGAAACACCATATATTTT	NA	TRBV5-1	TRBJ1-3	once
CASSLQGAYNEQFF	TGTGCCAGCAGCTTACAGGGGGCATACAATGAGCAGTTCTTC	TRBD1	TRBV7-2	TRBJ2-1	few
CSVETGSGGYTF	TGCAGCGTCGAGACAGGGTCGGGTGGCTACACCTTC	TRBD1	TRBV29-1	TRBJ1-2	NA
CASSTAGGRSYEQYF	TGTGCCAGTAGTACCGCTGGGGGGAGGTCCTACGAGCAGTACTTC	NA	TRBV19	TRBJ2-7	NA
CASSFERGAEQYF	TGTGCCAGCAGCTTCGAGCGGGGGGCCGAGCAGTACTTC	TRBD2	TRBV7-9	TRBJ2-7	NA
CASSQDRASSEFF	TGCGCCAGCAGCCAGGACAGGGCTAGTTCGGAGTTCTTC	TRBD1	TRBV4-1	TRBJ2-1	NA
CASGFPSGTAGTDTQYF	TGTGCTAGTGGTTTCCCCTCCGGGACAGCCGGCACAGATACGCAGTATTTT	TRBD1	TRBV12-5	TRBJ2-3	few
CASRRGGNTGELFF	TGTGCCAGCCGGAGGGGAGGGAACACCGGGGAGCTGTTTTTT	NA	TRBV2	TRBJ2-2	NA
CASSPGVGNTIYF	TGTGCCAGCAGTCCCGGAGTAGGAAACACCATATATTTT	NA	TRBV12-3/TRBV12-4	TRBJ1-3	NA
CASSETGLGSPLHF	TGTGCCAGCAGTGAGACAGGGTTGGGTTCACCCCTCCACTTT	TRBD1	TRBV25-1	TRBJ1-6	few
CASSLGTDNSPLHF	TGTGCCAGCAGCTTGGGGACAGATAATTCACCCCTCCACTTT	TRBD1	TRBV7-9	TRBJ1-6	medium-sized
CASSQDNTGNYGYTF	TGTGCCAGCAGCCAAGATAATACAGGGAACTATGGCTACACCTTC	NA	TRBV4-2	TRBJ1-2	NA